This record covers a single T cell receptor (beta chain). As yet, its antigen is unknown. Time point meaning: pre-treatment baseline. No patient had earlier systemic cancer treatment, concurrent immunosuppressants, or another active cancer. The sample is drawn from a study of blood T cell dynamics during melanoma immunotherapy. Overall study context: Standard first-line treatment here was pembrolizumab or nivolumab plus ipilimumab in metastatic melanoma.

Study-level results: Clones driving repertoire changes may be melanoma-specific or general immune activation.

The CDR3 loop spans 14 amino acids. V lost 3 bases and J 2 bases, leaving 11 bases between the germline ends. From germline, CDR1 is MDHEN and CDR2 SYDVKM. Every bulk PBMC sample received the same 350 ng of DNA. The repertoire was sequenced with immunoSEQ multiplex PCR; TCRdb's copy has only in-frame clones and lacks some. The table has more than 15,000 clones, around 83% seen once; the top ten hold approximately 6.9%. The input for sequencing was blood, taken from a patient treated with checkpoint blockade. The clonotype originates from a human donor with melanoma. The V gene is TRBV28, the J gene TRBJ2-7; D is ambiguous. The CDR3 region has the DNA TGTGCCAGCAGTTTTTTAGGATCTGCCTACGAGCAGTACTTC. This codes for CASSFLGSAYEQYF.